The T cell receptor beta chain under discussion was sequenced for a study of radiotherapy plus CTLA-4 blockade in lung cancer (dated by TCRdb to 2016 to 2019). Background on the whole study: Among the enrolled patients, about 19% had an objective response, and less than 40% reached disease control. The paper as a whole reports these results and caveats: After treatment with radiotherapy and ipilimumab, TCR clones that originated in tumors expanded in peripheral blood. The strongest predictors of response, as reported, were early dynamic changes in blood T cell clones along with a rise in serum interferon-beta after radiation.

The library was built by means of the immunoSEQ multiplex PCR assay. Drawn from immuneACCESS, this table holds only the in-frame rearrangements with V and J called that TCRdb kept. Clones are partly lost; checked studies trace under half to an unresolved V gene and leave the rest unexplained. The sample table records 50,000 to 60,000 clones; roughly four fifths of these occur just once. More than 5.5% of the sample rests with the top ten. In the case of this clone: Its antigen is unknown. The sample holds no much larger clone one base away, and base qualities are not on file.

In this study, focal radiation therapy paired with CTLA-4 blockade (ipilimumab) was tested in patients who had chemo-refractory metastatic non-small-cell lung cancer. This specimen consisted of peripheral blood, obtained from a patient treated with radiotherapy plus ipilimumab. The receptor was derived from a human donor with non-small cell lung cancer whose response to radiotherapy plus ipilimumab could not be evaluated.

The sequence in DNA is TGTGCCAGCAGTTTATCCGGGAGGTCCTTCCACGAGCAGTACTTC. The resulting protein is CASSLSGRSFHEQYF. The chain is made from TRBV28 and TRBJ2-7; a stretch of 7 junction bases matches TRBD2. CDR1 is given as MDHEN and CDR2 as SYDVKM, both from the germline V gene. Spanning cysteine to phenylalanine, the CDR3 consists of 15 amino acids. Only CDR3 DNA remains: 45 bases, in frame from the first base. Trimming takes 1 base off V and 5 bases off J; junction bases not matched to a gene: 8.